This T cell receptor beta chain is from a study of cytomegalovirus exposure and HLA in healthy donors. Study-level results: The authors confirmed in vitro that a few CMV-associated chains were specific for CMV antigens.

Comments on this clone: Its antigen remains unidentified.

60 Vbeta and 13 Jbeta primers were used in PCR. TCRdb's table, derived via immunoSEQ multiplex PCR, lists solely in-frame clones and lacks some. The sample has 150,000 to 200,000 clones, 70% to 85% seen once. Specimen: PBMCs. This receptor was obtained from a woman aged 30 to 39 in good health and CMV-seropositive.

CDR3 coding DNA: TGTGCCAGCAGTCAACAAGGGGGAACAGGCAATACGCAGTATTTT. Translated, it gives CASSQQGGTGNTQYF. The chain has TRBV14 and TRBJ2-3; tentative D call: TRBD1 (6 bases). This CDR3 comprises 15 residues. Trimming left V 6 bases short and J 7 bases short, with 20 bases between. CDR1 and CDR2 from the germline V gene are SGHDN and FVKESK. Full variable domain (missing parts from reference TRBV14 and TRBJ2-3): EAGVTQFPSHSVIEKGQTVTLRCDPISGHDNLYWYRRVMGKEIKFLLHFVKESKQDESGMPNNRFLAERTGGTYSTLKVQPAELEDSGVYFCASSQQGGTGNTQYFGPGTRLTVL.